The next 13 T cell receptor beta chains were all read from a single sample in a study of blood T cell repertoires in COVID-19. TCRdb's table, derived via immunoSEQ multiplex PCR, lists solely in-frame clones and lacks some. Here the sample spans about 150,000 clones, more than 85% being singletons. Sequencing input: peripheral blood. These receptor sequences come from a woman in her 70s with acute or convalescent COVID-19.

A word on this clone: The junction and the germline gene differ at one end; a read error may be behind it. V is TRBV4-1 and J is TRBJ1-1; D perhaps matches TRBD1 (6 bases). The CDR3 spans 15 residues. Germline lookup yields CDR1 MGHRA and CDR2 YSYEKL. CDR3 sequence: CASSQDWGGREGKAF. The CDR3 DNA follows: TGCGCCAGCAGCCAAGATTGGGGGGGGCGCGAAGGAAAGGCGTTT.

The CDR3 loop is CASSFPGTSPYGYTF. DNA for the CDR3: TGTGCCAGCAGTTTCCCAGGGACAAGCCCCTATGGCTACACCTTC. The chain is built from TRBV28 and TRBJ1-2; the D gene is possibly TRBD1 (6 bases). V was cut by 3 bases and J by 4 bases, with 15 bases left in between. In germline, CDR1 is MDHEN, CDR2 SYDVKM. CDR3 length equals 15 residues.

The chain recombines TRBV6-6 with TRBJ2-7; 9 nucleotides line up with TRBD1. V dropped 6 bases and J dropped 2; count of bases not matched to a gene: 8. The CDR3 covers 15 residues. CDR1 is MNHNY, CDR2 SVGAGI, per germline (reference sequence). In DNA form, the CDR3 reads TGTGCCAGCAGCGACCCGGGACAGGGCCCCTACGAGCAGTACTTC. Its translation is CASSDPGQGPYEQYF.

The chain links TRBV28 to TRBJ2-1; 8 bases are shared with TRBD2. The CDR3 has 16 residues. Germline lookup yields CDR1 MDHEN and CDR2 SYDVKM. With 5 bases clipped from V and 1 base from J, the junction kept 7 bases outside the gene matches. The CDR3 nucleotides are TGTGCCAGCAGTGAACTGGCGGGGGGATCCTACAATGAGCAGTTCTTC. The encoded protein is CASSELAGGSYNEQFF. Looking up the rest from reference TRBV28 and TRBJ2-1 gives the full variable domain: DVKVTQSSRYLVKRTGEKVFLECVQDMDHENMFWYRQDPGLGLRLIYFSYDVKMKEKGDIPEGYSVSREKKERFSLILESASTNQTSMYLCASSELAGGSYNEQFFGPGTRLTVL.

V is TRBV27 and J is TRBJ2-5; 8 bases agree with TRBD1. The CDR3 contains 15 residues. V dropped 5 bases and J dropped 1; count of bases not matched to a gene: 6. CDR1 and CDR2 (germline): MNHEY, SMNVEV (reference sequence). The CDR3 sequence is CASSPGDRIQETQYF. As DNA, the CDR3 is TGTGCCAGCAGTCCCGGGGACAGGATCCAAGAGACCCAGTACTTC.

The V call is TRBV18, the J call TRBJ2-1, with a tentative D call TRBD1 (8 bases). V was shortened by 2 bases and J by 4 bases, with 15 bases between the two germline ends. The CDR3 runs to 16 residues. From germline, CDR1 is KGHSH and CDR2 LQKENI. The CDR3 region has the DNA TGTGCCAGCTCACCAGAACAGGGGGGGGTTTACAATGAGCAGTTCTTC. The encoded protein is CASSPEQGGVYNEQFF.

The chain employs TRBV5-1 and TRBJ2-1, with 10 nucleotides matching TRBD2. Losses at the gene ends were 0 bases for V and 8 bases for J; bases not matched to a gene: 5. CDR3 length equals 15 residues. In germline, CDR1 is SGHRS, CDR2 YFSETQ. CDR3 coding DNA: TGCGCCAGCAGCTTGGTGAGCGGGGGGGTCTATGAGCAGTTCTTC. Translation: CASSLVSGGVYEQFF.

This clone showed up just once. This chain uses TRBV5-1 with TRBJ1-4; TRBD1 matches 9 bases. V lost 5 bases, J lost 6 bases, and 8 bases stayed unmatched. CDR1 and CDR2 (germline): SGHRS, YFSETQ. The CDR3 runs to 15 residues. The CDR3 sequence: CASSSQGQGHEKLFF. For the CDR3, the DNA is TGCGCCAGCAGTTCCCAAGGACAGGGGCATGAAAAACTGTTTTTT.

This clone was recorded once. The rearrangement joins TRBV6-5 to TRBJ1-2; D possibly corresponds to TRBD1 (6 bases). V was trimmed by 0 bases and J by 4 bases, leaving 9 bases between them. This CDR3 contains 14 residues. Germline V lookup: CDR1 MNHEY, CDR2 SVGAGI. CDR3 region: CASSYSDRFYGYTF. The CDR3 DNA is TGTGCCAGCAGTTACTCGGACAGATTCTATGGCTACACCTTC.

The gene calls are TRBV19 and TRBJ2-2; 10 bases align to TRBD2. Trimming cost V 3 bases and J 5 bases; bases outside gene matches: 6. Germline CDR1 is LNHDA and CDR2 is SQIVND (reference sequence). CDR3 length equals 16 residues. The CDR3 DNA sequence: TGTGCCAGTAGTATGCAGACTAGCGGGTTTACCGGGGAGCTGTTTTTT. It specifies CASSMQTSGFTGELFF.

The chain uses TRBV27 and TRBJ1-2; possible D gene TRBD1, 5 bases. V was trimmed by 2 bases and J by 8 bases, leaving 21 bases between them. Germline CDR1 and CDR2: MNHEY and SMNVEV (reference sequence). The CDR3 covers 16 residues. CDR3 protein: CASSLRARDRSRGYTF. The CDR3, as DNA: TGTGCCAGCAGTTTACGAGCCCGAGACAGAAGTCGGGGCTACACCTTC.

The chain carries TRBV2 and TRBJ1-6; D uncertain. V was pared by 9 bases and J by 7 bases, with 19 bases between. The V gene's germline CDR1 is SNHLY and CDR2 FYNNEI. This CDR3 is 15 amino acids long. The CDR3 here is CARKERAPSNSPLHF. CDR3 sequence (DNA): TGTGCCAGAAAAGAGCGGGCGCCGTCGAATTCACCCCTCCACTTT.

The chain combines TRBV28 with TRBJ1-5; 8 positions match TRBD1. CDR3 size: 15 residues. Unmatched junction bases numbered 3, after V lost 2 bases and J lost 3 bases. Germline V gives CDR1 MDHEN, CDR2 SYDVKM. The CDR3 reads CASSLPDRDNQPQHF. The CDR3 nucleotides read TGTGCCAGCAGTTTACCGGACAGGGACAATCAGCCCCAGCATTTT. Together with reference TRBV28 and TRBJ1-5, the CDR3 gives the full variable domain: DVKVTQSSRYLVKRTGEKVFLECVQDMDHENMFWYRQDPGLGLRLIYFSYDVKMKEKGDIPEGYSVSREKKERFSLILESASTNQTSMYLCASSLPDRDNQPQHFGDGTRLSIL.